This is a list of T cell receptor beta chains from one sample in a study of blood T cell repertoires in COVID-19. Sequencing used immunoSEQ multiplex PCR; TCRdb keeps in-frame clones, though not all of them. The data contain 300,000 to 350,000 clones, over 75% of them seen just once; the ten biggest clones take up less than 6.5%. Sample: PBMCs or T cells enriched from blood (not recorded which). These receptors all come from a young man who had recovered from COVID-19. CDR3s include the opening cysteine and the closing phenylalanine or tryptophan. Each record gives: V gene, CDR3 protein.

V gene: TRBV6-2/TRBV6-3
CDR3 protein: CASSYRGYNEQFF

V gene: TRBV7-9
CDR3 protein: CASSPPGNAGANVLTF

V gene: TRBV3-1/TRBV3-2
CDR3 protein: CASSQGFPLPGNTIYF

V gene: TRBV10-3
CDR3 protein: CAISERQIGSPLHF

V gene: TRBV3-1/TRBV3-2
CDR3 protein: CASSRRGYEQFF

V gene: TRBV28
CDR3 protein: CASSLDRRGRQETQYF

V gene: TRBV27
CDR3 protein: CASSMGTGGNSPLHF

V gene: TRBV5-1
CDR3 protein: CASSLEVNRAYEQFF

V gene: TRBV7-6
CDR3 protein: CASSPLWRGNYNEQFF

V gene: TRBV5-1
CDR3 protein: CASSLGGVNEQFF

V gene: TRBV20-1
CDR3 protein: CSASRLGEGETQYF

V gene: TRBV6-6
CDR3 protein: CASSSLMRGGQYSNQPQHF

V gene: TRBV5-1
CDR3 protein: CASSLNREYEQYF

V gene: TRBV2
CDR3 protein: CATSYQGYEQYF

V gene: TRBV19
CDR3 protein: CASSAGIATGNTIYF

V gene: TRBV10-1
CDR3 protein: CASSEGTVINEQFF

V gene: TRBV7-7
CDR3 protein: CASSFRDSQETQYF

V gene: TRBV6-5
CDR3 protein: CASSPPGQGLSGYTF

V gene: TRBV11-3
CDR3 protein: CASSLRDRTYNEQFF

V gene: TRBV7-9
CDR3 protein: CASTQNSGSGEQYF

V gene: TRBV28
CDR3 protein: CASSRYRGRAYEQYF

V gene: TRBV6-5
CDR3 protein: CASRNIGQGEAFF

V gene: TRBV2
CDR3 protein: CASRASTGGEAFF

V gene: TRBV5-4
CDR3 protein: CASSKGQEHLGYTF

V gene: TRBV2
CDR3 protein: CASSPDTGNEQFF

V gene: TRBV28
CDR3 protein: CASSRTSTDTQYF

V gene: TRBV7-8
CDR3 protein: CASSQQGYNEQFF

V gene: TRBV4-1
CDR3 protein: CASSSRGLLEQYF

V gene: TRBV24-1
CDR3 protein: CATSDLSGGRNTQYF

V gene: TRBV19
CDR3 protein: CASTLRHPDTLSPLHF

V gene: TRBV19
CDR3 protein: CASSLGQLSSGNTIYF

V gene: TRBV15
CDR3 protein: CATSRGTGDGYTF

V gene: TRBV5-5
CDR3 protein: CASSLVQGSSNYGYTF

V gene: TRBV28
CDR3 protein: CASRSSGGMEAKNIQYF

V gene: TRBV5-1
CDR3 protein: CATTWGRGRDEKLFF

V gene: TRBV27
CDR3 protein: CASSLFGFSNQPQHF

V gene: TRBV28
CDR3 protein: CASSAGGLTDTQYF

V gene: TRBV27
CDR3 protein: CASAPGQPVRRRGLAKNIQYF

V gene: TRBV18
CDR3 protein: CASSPTGKEGYTF

V gene: TRBV14
CDR3 protein: CASSAQQQETQYF

V gene: TRBV11-2
CDR3 protein: CASSPTGRLTGGAGYTF

V gene: TRBV7-2
CDR3 protein: CASSLQLSTYEQYF

V gene: TRBV7-9
CDR3 protein: CASSLNGAEQFF

V gene: TRBV15
CDR3 protein: CATSGTGGTYEQYF

V gene: TRBV2
CDR3 protein: CASVSYNEKLFF

V gene: TRBV5-8
CDR3 protein: CASSLWGQFSLLSGNTIYF

V gene: TRBV3-1/TRBV3-2
CDR3 protein: CASSPGLKDNEQFF

V gene: TRBV23-1
CDR3 protein: CASRKTGPKNIQYF

V gene: TRBV19
CDR3 protein: CASTGEEGSDTQYF

V gene: TRBV7-9
CDR3 protein: CASSQGQGFYDEQFF

V gene: TRBV10-3
CDR3 protein: CAISESRGQSYNSPLHF

V gene: TRBV5-6
CDR3 protein: CASSARDRGDQPQHF

V gene: TRBV5-5
CDR3 protein: CASSFGQGGDTQYF

V gene: TRBV11-1
CDR3 protein: CASSLGQGNEQYF

V gene: TRBV5-1
CDR3 protein: CASSLGQTNNSPLHF